A selection of T cell receptor beta chains follows, all from one sample in a study of cytomegalovirus exposure and HLA in healthy donors. Sequencing used immunoSEQ multiplex PCR; TCRdb keeps in-frame clones, though not all of them. Here the sample spans about 94,000 clones, around 76% being singletons. Sequencing was performed on PBMCs. These receptors originate from a man aged 35 to 55 in good health and CMV-seropositive. The CDR3 runs from the conserved cysteine through the conserved F or W. D genes are given only for firm matches. For some rows the clone size is stated as once, few or many, or as a class when expanded; others skip it.

V gene: TRBV7-9
J gene: TRBJ1-1
clone size: NA
D gene: TRBD1
CDR3 DNA: TGTGCCGTCAAGGGGGCCTTTATGAACACTGAAGCTTTCTTT
CDR3 protein: CAVKGAFMNTEAFF

V gene: TRBV5-1
J gene: TRBJ2-1
clone size: NA
D gene: NA
CDR3 DNA: TGCGCCAGCAGCTTGGGACCCCACGGGGAGCAGTTCTTC
CDR3 protein: CASSLGPHGEQFF

V gene: TRBV5-5
J gene: TRBJ2-5
clone size: once
D gene: TRBD1
CDR3 DNA: TGTGCCAGCAGCCGCACCGAGACAGGGAGTCAAGAGACCCAGTACTTC
CDR3 protein: CASSRTETGSQETQYF

V gene: TRBV6-1
J gene: TRBJ2-3
clone size: NA
D gene: NA
CDR3 DNA: TGTGCCAGCACCTTAGACAGGACAGATACGCAGTATTTT
CDR3 protein: CASTLDRTDTQYF

V gene: TRBV4-1
J gene: TRBJ2-7
clone size: NA
D gene: TRBD2
CDR3 DNA: TGCGCCAGCAGCCACGGAACCGGGGGGGCGTACGAGCAGTACTTC
CDR3 protein: CASSHGTGGAYEQYF

V gene: TRBV7-2
J gene: TRBJ1-3
clone size: NA
D gene: NA
CDR3 DNA: TGTGCCAGCAGCTTTAAAGGTCCAGGTACCTTTGGAAACACCATATATTTT
CDR3 protein: CASSFKGPGTFGNTIYF

V gene: TRBV11-3
J gene: TRBJ2-3
clone size: NA
D gene: TRBD2
CDR3 DNA: TGTGCCAGCAGCTCGTCGGGACTAGCGGCGGATACGCAGTATTTT
CDR3 protein: CASSSSGLAADTQYF

V gene: TRBV6-1
J gene: TRBJ2-7
clone size: NA
D gene: NA
CDR3 DNA: TGTGCCAGCAGGGACAAGGTGGGCTCTGGCGAGCAGTACTTC
CDR3 protein: CASRDKVGSGEQYF

V gene: TRBV4-3
J gene: TRBJ2-7
clone size: few
D gene: NA
CDR3 DNA: TGCGCCAGCAGCCAAGACCTGTCCTACGAGCAGTACTTC
CDR3 protein: CASSQDLSYEQYF

V gene: TRBV9
J gene: TRBJ2-1
clone size: NA
D gene: NA
CDR3 DNA: TGTGCCAGCAGTACAAGAGGGGGTACAGCCTACAATGAGCAGTTCTTC
CDR3 protein: CASSTRGGTAYNEQFF

V gene: TRBV28
J gene: TRBJ2-1
clone size: NA
D gene: TRBD2
CDR3 DNA: TGTGCCAGCAGTACGAGCGGGAGTCAGCGCAATGAGCAGTTCTTC
CDR3 protein: CASSTSGSQRNEQFF

V gene: TRBV6-6
J gene: TRBJ1-1
clone size: NA
D gene: TRBD1
CDR3 DNA: TGTGCCATAGACGGACAGGTGAACACTGAAGCTTTCTTT
CDR3 protein: CAIDGQVNTEAFF

V gene: TRBV6-1
J gene: TRBJ2-5
clone size: NA
D gene: TRBD2
CDR3 DNA: TGTGCCAGCAGTGACACAAGCGGGGGGGCCTGGGAGACCCAGTACTTC
CDR3 protein: CASSDTSGGAWETQYF

V gene: TRBV5-1
J gene: TRBJ2-3
clone size: once
D gene: NA
CDR3 DNA: TGCGCCAGCAGCCAGACAGCTAGCACAGATACGCAGTATTTT
CDR3 protein: CASSQTASTDTQYF

V gene: TRBV5-1
J gene: TRBJ2-5
clone size: NA
D gene: NA
CDR3 DNA: TGCGCCAGCAGCTTGGCGGCACCCTCTCGGGGGGAGACCCAGTACTTC
CDR3 protein: CASSLAAPSRGETQYF

V gene: TRBV10-3
J gene: TRBJ2-7
clone size: NA
D gene: TRBD2
CDR3 DNA: TGTGCCATCCGTGGTGAGCGGGAGGATTACGAGCAGTACTTC
CDR3 protein: CAIRGEREDYEQYF

V gene: TRBV4-1
J gene: TRBJ1-1
clone size: once
D gene: NA
CDR3 DNA: TGCGCCAGCAGCCAAGATGGGCGGAACACTGAAGCTTTCTTT
CDR3 protein: CASSQDGRNTEAFF

V gene: TRBV14
J gene: TRBJ2-7
clone size: NA
D gene: TRBD2
CDR3 DNA: TGTGCCAGCAGAAAGGGAGGGGCGACAAGGCAGTACTTC
CDR3 protein: CASRKGGATRQYF

V gene: TRBV4-1
J gene: TRBJ2-3
clone size: NA
D gene: TRBD2
CDR3 DNA: TGCGCCAGCAGCCAAGTGGTTGGGCTAGCGGGAGGGGCAAGCGCGCAGTATTTT
CDR3 protein: CASSQVVGLAGGASAQYF

V gene: TRBV5-1
J gene: TRBJ2-7
clone size: NA
D gene: NA
CDR3 DNA: TGCGCCAGCAGCCCCGGACAGATCCTCTCCTACGAGCAGTACTTC
CDR3 protein: CASSPGQILSYEQYF

V gene: TRBV20-1
J gene: TRBJ2-7
clone size: NA
D gene: NA
CDR3 DNA: TGCAGTGCCTACAGCTCCTACGAGCAGTACTTC
CDR3 protein: CSAYSSYEQYF

V gene: TRBV5-6
J gene: TRBJ2-2
clone size: once
D gene: NA
CDR3 DNA: TGTGCCAGCAGCCGGAATAGGGGGTGGGAGCTGTTTTTT
CDR3 protein: CASSRNRGWELFF

V gene: TRBV28
J gene: TRBJ2-6
clone size: NA
D gene: NA
CDR3 DNA: TGTGCCAGCAGCCGAGTAACCTCTGGGGCCAACGTCCTGACTTTC
CDR3 protein: CASSRVTSGANVLTF

V gene: TRBV6-4
J gene: TRBJ2-3
clone size: NA
D gene: TRBD2
CDR3 DNA: TGTGCCAGCAGTGAAATAGCGGGGGGGGTCGCAGATACGCAGTATTTT
CDR3 protein: CASSEIAGGVADTQYF

V gene: TRBV7-2
J gene: TRBJ2-5
clone size: NA
D gene: NA
CDR3 DNA: TGTGCCAGCAGCTTAAATTCCGGGGGAGAGACCCAGTACTTC
CDR3 protein: CASSLNSGGETQYF

V gene: TRBV11-2
J gene: TRBJ2-2
clone size: NA
D gene: TRBD2
CDR3 DNA: TGTGCCAGCAGCCTCCAGCGGGGCGGGACCGGGGAGCTGTTTTTT
CDR3 protein: CASSLQRGGTGELFF

V gene: TRBV10-1
J gene: TRBJ2-1
clone size: NA
D gene: NA
CDR3 DNA: TGCGCCAGCAGCGCCCGCCCGGGGTACAATGAGCAGTTCTTC
CDR3 protein: CASSARPGYNEQFF

V gene: TRBV25-1
J gene: TRBJ2-7
clone size: NA
D gene: NA
CDR3 DNA: TGTGCCAGCAGTGATTCTCGGGACAACCTCTACGAGCAGTACTTC
CDR3 protein: CASSDSRDNLYEQYF

V gene: TRBV5-4
J gene: TRBJ2-7
clone size: few
D gene: TRBD1
CDR3 DNA: TGTGCCAGCAGCGGTACAGGGGCGCCGTTCGGCGAGCAGTACTTC
CDR3 protein: CASSGTGAPFGEQYF

V gene: TRBV14
J gene: TRBJ2-7
clone size: NA
D gene: TRBD2
CDR3 DNA: TGTGCCAGCAGCCGAGCGGGGATAAGCTCCTACGAGCAGTACTTC
CDR3 protein: CASSRAGISSYEQYF

V gene: TRBV27
J gene: TRBJ2-3
clone size: NA
D gene: TRBD2
CDR3 DNA: TGTGCCAGCAGGGCGGGAGGCGCAGATACGCAGTATTTT
CDR3 protein: CASRAGGADTQYF

V gene: TRBV5-4
J gene: TRBJ2-3
clone size: NA
D gene: NA
CDR3 DNA: TGTGCCAGCAGCTTAGTAAGCTACACAGATACGCAGTATTTT
CDR3 protein: CASSLVSYTDTQYF

V gene: TRBV6-6
J gene: TRBJ1-1
clone size: NA
D gene: NA
CDR3 DNA: TGTGCCAGCAGAAAAACCGGGGGTTTGGCTGAAGCTTTCTTT
CDR3 protein: CASRKTGGLAEAFF

V gene: TRBV18
J gene: TRBJ2-7
clone size: NA
D gene: NA
CDR3 DNA: TGTGCCAGCTCACCTCCGACAGCCTACGAGCAGTACTTC
CDR3 protein: CASSPPTAYEQYF

V gene: TRBV10-3
J gene: TRBJ2-3
clone size: NA
D gene: TRBD1
CDR3 DNA: TGTGCCATCAGTGTTGACAGGGGCGCAGATACGCAGTATTTT
CDR3 protein: CAISVDRGADTQYF